This passage covers 22 T cell receptor beta chains from one sample sequenced in a study of T cell responses to AZD1222 COVID-19 vaccine. Here immunoSEQ multiplex PCR was the method, and the copy in TCRdb shows in-frame clones only, minus some. Counted here are approximately 100,000 clones, about 89% occurring once; the ten biggest clones make up around 4%. This specimen consisted of peripheral blood, obtained on day 0 of AZD1222 vaccination. The receptors here all came from an adult in good health.

The V and J genes are TRBV4-2 and TRBJ2-3; TRBD2 might be the D (6 bases). V was shortened by 1 base and J by 6 bases, with 14 bases between the two germline ends. CDR1 and CDR2 from the germline V gene are LGHNA and YNFKEQ. The CDR3 is 15 amino acids. The CDR3 DNA sequence: TGTGCCAGCAGCCAAGCCACCGGGACTCTTGATACGCAGTATTTT. Amino acid sequence: CASSQATGTLDTQYF.

The genes are TRBV3-1 (or the pseudogene TRBV3-2) and TRBJ2-1, with 7 bases fitting TRBD1. Germline V gives CDR1 LGHDT, CDR2 YNNKEL (reference sequence). The CDR3 is made up of 14 amino acids. With V trimmed by 2 bases and J by 7 bases, 5 bases remained unmatched. CDR3 DNA sequence: TGTGCCAGCAGCCAACCGACAGGGTGGAATGAGCAGTTCTTC. As protein: CASSQPTGWNEQFF.

In the case of this clone: Additional DNA sequences in this sample encode the identical CDR3. Here the CDR3 reads CASSPTGSTDTQYF. In nucleotides, the CDR3 is TGTGCCAGCTCACCCACGGGGTCCACAGATACGCAGTATTTT. The chain combines TRBV18 with TRBJ2-3, with D maybe TRBD2 (5 bases). This CDR3 spans 14 amino acids. The ends were cut back, 3 bases at V and 2 bases at J, with 9 bases in the middle. Germline CDR1 KGHSH, CDR2 LQKENI.

The rearrangement uses TRBV7-2 and TRBJ1-2; no clear D gene. Germline loops: CDR1 SGHTA, CDR2 FQGNSA. Trimming cost V 2 bases and J 4 bases, with 17 bases left between them. This CDR3 has 16 residues. CDR3 residues: CASSLQVLAMTYGYTF. In nucleotides, the CDR3 is TGTGCCAGCAGCTTACAGGTGCTTGCCATGACCTATGGCTACACCTTC.

The genes are TRBV6-5 and TRBJ1-5; the D gene is possibly TRBD1 (6 bases). The germline gives CDR1 MNHEY, CDR2 SVGAGI. V was shortened by 4 bases and J by 6 bases, with 19 bases between the two germline ends. This CDR3 has 16 residues. The CDR3 loop is CASSFPPQGSGQPQHF. As DNA, the CDR3 is TGTGCCAGCAGTTTCCCACCACAGGGATCCGGTCAGCCCCAGCATTTT.

The rearrangement joins TRBV9 to TRBJ2-5, with TRBD1 matching over 7 bases. Germline trimming cut 1 base from V and 7 bases from J; bases unmatched to any gene: 10. The CDR3 sequence is 15 residues long. Looked up from germline, CDR1 is SGDLS and CDR2 is YYNGEE. CDR3: CASSVRGGQSATQYF. Here the CDR3 DNA reads TGTGCCAGCAGCGTACGTGGGGGACAGTCCGCGACCCAGTACTTC.

The chain couples TRBV3-1 (or the pseudogene TRBV3-2) to TRBJ1-3; D is uncertain. Trimming took off 4 bases at V and 2 bases at J, with 9 bases between the two ends. The CDR3 loop spans 14 amino acids. From germline, CDR1 is LGHDT and CDR2 YNNKEL (reference sequence). The CDR3 DNA sequence: TGTGCCAGCAGCCGCGGCCGTCCTGGAAACACCATATATTTT. Protein sequence: CASSRGRPGNTIYF.

This clone was picked up one time. The CDR3 sequence is CASGSHGGNTGELFF. For the CDR3, the DNA is TGTGCTAGTGGTTCCCACGGGGGGAACACCGGGGAGCTGTTTTTT. The V call is TRBV12-5, the J call TRBJ2-2; tentative D call: TRBD2 (6 bases). The CDR3 has 15 amino acids. Trimming pared 4 bases from V and 1 base from J, leaving 10 bases between. Germline CDR1 is LGHNT and CDR2 is FRNRAP.

The genes are TRBV19 and TRBJ1-2; tentatively, D is TRBD1 (5 bases). Germline V gene sequence: CDR1 LNHDA, CDR2 SQIVND (reference sequence). This CDR3 comprises 14 residues. Trimming cost V 0 bases and J 8 bases, with 13 bases left between them. This CDR3 is CASSIEGPTIGYTF. The DNA of the CDR3 is TGTGCCAGTAGTATAGAGGGACCCACCATAGGCTACACCTTC.

This chain links TRBV7-2 with TRBJ2-3, with TRBD2 matching 9 bases. The CDR3 runs to 17 residues. Germline V gene lookup returns CDR1 SGHTA and CDR2 FQGNSA. V lost 1 base, J lost 1 base, and 6 bases stayed unmatched. The CDR3 DNA reads TGTGCCAGCAGCTTAGTTTCGGCGGGGGGGCGCACAGATACGCAGTATTTT. Its protein is CASSLVSAGGRTDTQYF.

The chain is built from TRBV3-1 (or the pseudogene TRBV3-2) and TRBJ1-6, with D uncertain. The V and J ends lost 3 bases and 8 bases respectively, with 17 bases between them. The germline V gene has CDR1 LGHDT and CDR2 YNNKEL (reference sequence). CDR3 length: 16 residues. The CDR3 protein is CASSQRAIWLDSPLHF. Written as DNA, the CDR3 is TGTGCCAGCAGCCAGCGGGCCATCTGGTTGGATTCACCCCTCCACTTT.

The chain recombines TRBV6-5 with TRBJ2-1; TRBD2 aligns across 7 bases. CDR1 is MNHEY, CDR2 SVGAGI, per germline. V gave up 4 bases and J gave up 4 bases; unmatched junction bases: 4. This CDR3 is built from 14 residues. This CDR3 reads CASSSGGGYNEQFF. DNA for the CDR3: TGTGCCAGCAGTTCTGGGGGGGGTTACAATGAGCAGTTCTTC.

This chain uses TRBV15 with TRBJ2-7; tentatively, D is TRBD1 (5 bases). Germline loops: CDR1 LNHNV, CDR2 YYDKDF (reference sequence). V gave up 3 bases and J gave up 5 bases, with 14 bases separating them. This CDR3 has 14 amino acids. The CDR3 loop is CATSRGNRQHEQYF. The CDR3 DNA reads as TGTGCCACCAGCAGGGGGAACAGGCAACACGAGCAGTACTTC. Filled out from reference TRBV15 and TRBJ2-7, the complete variable domain reads DAMVIQNPRYQVTQFGKPVTLSCSQTLNHNVMYWYQQKSSQAPKLLFHYYDKDFNNEADTPDNFQSRRPNTSFCFLDIRSPGLGDTAMYLCATSRGNRQHEQYFGPGTRLTVT.

The genes are TRBV10-2 and TRBJ1-1; unclear D gene. The V gene's germline CDR1 is WSHSY and CDR2 SAAADI. The CDR3 is 14 residues long. The V end lost 2 bases, the J end lost 0 bases, and 7 bases lay between the germline ends. The CDR3 DNA reads as TGCGCCAGCAGTGAGCTGGGAATGAACACTGAAGCTTTCTTT. Its protein is CASSELGMNTEAFF.

The genes are TRBV19 and TRBJ1-2; D gene uncertain. V was trimmed by 2 bases and J by 4 bases, leaving 8 bases between them. Germline V CDR1 and CDR2: LNHDA, SQIVND (reference sequence). This CDR3 contains 13 residues. CDR3 DNA: TGTGCCAGTAGTATAACCGACTTCTATGGCTACACCTTC. Its translation: CASSITDFYGYTF.

This chain connects TRBV5-1 to TRBJ1-3; the match to TRBD1 covers 10 bases. Germline V gene data show CDR1 as SGHRS and CDR2 as YFSETQ. The CDR3 runs to 15 residues. The V segment lost 4 bases and the J segment 2 bases; nucleotides outside the gene matches: 3. The CDR3: CASSNGTGAGNTIYF. The CDR3 DNA follows: TGCGCCAGCAGCAACGGGACAGGGGCTGGAAACACCATATATTTT. The full variable domain, rest sourced from reference TRBV5-1 and TRBJ1-3, is KAGVTQTPRYLIKTRGQQVTLSCSPISGHRSVSWYQQTPGQGLQFLFEYFSETQRNKGNFPGRFSGRQFSNSRSEMNVSTLELGDSALYLCASSNGTGAGNTIYFGEGSWLTVV.

This sequence joins TRBV6-5 and TRBJ2-3; D perhaps matches TRBD2 (6 bases). This CDR3 region has 14 residues. Germline CDR1 reads MNHEY; CDR2 reads SVGAGI. V shed 6 bases and J shed 3 bases, with 13 bases lying between them. The DNA of the CDR3 is TGTGCCAGCAGCGTTCGGGACTCGACAGATACGCAGTATTTT. This gives the protein CASSVRDSTDTQYF.

V gene TRBV9 combines with J gene TRBJ1-2; TRBD1 aligns across 7 bases. The junction had 13 bases not matched to a gene; V was cut back by 4 bases and J by 7 bases. Germline-derived CDR1 and CDR2 are SGDLS and YYNGEE. CDR3 size: 15 residues. The CDR3 spells CASSFQLDRVGGYTF. The CDR3 bases are TGTGCCAGCAGCTTCCAATTAGACAGGGTGGGTGGCTACACCTTC.

This clone was detected only a few times. V gene TRBV18 combines with J gene TRBJ1-1, with TRBD1 matching over 9 bases. The junction had 4 bases not matched to a gene; V was cut back by 3 bases and J by 2 bases. CDR1 and CDR2 (germline): KGHSH, LQKENI. CDR3 length: 15 residues. CDR3 nucleotide sequence: TGTGCCAGCTCACCTTGGACAGGGGCAAACACTGAAGCTTTCTTT. It yields the protein CASSPWTGANTEAFF.

The chain's CDR3 is CASQDTPGATNEKLFF. Written as DNA, the CDR3 is TGTGCCAGCCAGGACACACCCGGCGCAACTAATGAAAAACTGTTTTTT. The J gene is TRBJ1-4, the V gene TRBV19; D is possibly TRBD1 (5 bases). V was clipped by 9 bases and J by 0 bases, with 17 bases between them. The CDR3 has 16 amino acids. Germline V gene sequence: CDR1 LNHDA, CDR2 SQIVND (reference sequence).

The chain carries TRBV10-3 and TRBJ2-7; 9 bases line up with TRBD1. Germline values: CDR1 ENHRY, CDR2 SYGVKD. The CDR3 extends over 13 amino acids. The V and J ends lost 5 bases and 4 bases, in that order; junction bases with no gene match: 3. The CDR3 DNA reads as TGTGCCATCAGTCAGGACAGGGGATACGAGCAGTACTTC. It is translated as CAISQDRGYEQYF.

This rearrangement joins TRBV5-6 to TRBJ2-5, with D tentatively TRBD1 (6 bases). V was cut by 4 bases and J by 0 bases, with 16 bases left in between. CDR1 and CDR2 from the germline V gene are SGHDT and YYEEEE. This CDR3 is 16 amino acids long. The DNA for the CDR3 is TGTGCCAGCAGCATCCCTGGCGACAGGTACCAAGAGACCCAGTACTTC. Translating it yields CASSIPGDRYQETQYF.